The text below deals with one T cell receptor (beta chain). What it binds is unknown. TCRdb's copy holds only in-frame clones and misses some; the assay was immunoSEQ multiplex PCR. The sample includes roughly 280,000 clones, approximately 83% of them seen just once. With V trimmed by 5 bases and J by 7 bases, 13 bases remained unmatched. The CDR3 has 15 amino acids. Germline V gives CDR1 SGHAT, CDR2 FQNNGV. The sample is drawn from a study of cytomegalovirus exposure and HLA in healthy donors. Study-wide results and limits: Among TCR sequences, most were rare, though some public TCRs appeared in many donors. Overall, around 160 TCR beta chains were annotated as cytomegalovirus-associated. In a later analysis, first-cohort TCR clusters were found to tend to co-occur in the approximately 110 validation repertoires. In vitro, three CMV-associated chains proved specific for CMV antigens.

The sequence came from a woman in her late teens or twenties in good health and CMV-seronegative. The rearrangement links TRBV11-2 to TRBJ2-7; 8 positions agree with TRBD1. The material sequenced was PBMCs. The CDR3 is CASSIGGQGGVEQYF. CDR3 DNA: TGTGCCAGCAGCATCGGAGGACAGGGAGGAGTGGAGCAGTACTTC.